The 20 T cell receptor beta chains presented below share a single source sample, sequenced in a study of CD8 T cells in ankylosing spondylitis. TCRdb called the 5' RACE reads again in MiXCR, with one record for every CDR3 protein. In the table there are hundreds of thousands of distinct CDR3 sequences, approximately 24% of which are singletons. Sequencing was performed on blood, either unsorted or a sorted T cell fraction (not recorded which). These receptors all come from a male donor with ankylosing spondylitis or in good health (not recorded which).

On this clonotype: Being one base from a much bigger clone, this may be a read error. This chain uses TRBV20-1 with TRBJ2-7; TRBD1 matches 9 bases. The length of the CDR3 is 12 residues. Germline V gives CDR1 DFQATT, CDR2 SNEGSKA (reference sequence). CDR3 in amino acids: CSAHRGPDEEYF. The CDR3 DNA is TGCAGTGCCCACAGGGGGCCCGACGAGGAGTACTTC.

This clonotype showed up many times. The chain couples TRBV25-1 to TRBJ2-7; no clear D gene. Germline values: CDR1 MGHDK, CDR2 SYGVNS. The V end was cut by 3 bases, the J end by 7 bases, with 13 bases between. The CDR3 contains 13 residues. The CDR3 reads CASSEAGAFEQYF. The CDR3 nucleotides read TGTGCCAGCAGTGAGGCAGGAGCATTTGAGCAGTACTTC.

Ten or more counts support this clonotype. The gene calls are TRBV10-3 and TRBJ2-3; a possible D gene is TRBD2 (6 bases). Germline CDR1 is ENHRY and CDR2 is SYGVKD. V was trimmed by 5 bases and J by 1 base, leaving 19 bases between them. This CDR3 is built from 17 residues. The CDR3 is CAISPFEGTGGTDTQYF. The CDR3 DNA is TGTGCCATCAGTCCTTTTGAGGGGACTGGGGGCACAGATACGCAGTATTTT.

Note on this clonotype: This may stem from a read error, because a much larger clone lies one nucleotide away. The CDR3 does not close with the conserved phenylalanine or tryptophan, likely indicating a read error. The gene calls are TRBV29-1 and TRBJ2-5, with D maybe TRBD2 (6 bases). V lost 4 bases, J lost 5 bases, and 17 bases lay in between. CDR1 and CDR2 (germline): SQVTM, ANQGSEA. There are 14 residues in the CDR3. Written as DNA, the CDR3 is TGCAGCGTTGGGTTGGGGCCTGCGGGGGAGACCCAGTACCTC. It translates to CSVGLGPAGETQYL.

This clonotype was found many times. V and J are TRBV28 and TRBJ2-5, with 8 bases that match TRBD2. From germline, CDR1 is MDHEN and CDR2 SYDVKM. The CDR3 is made up of 16 amino acids. With 1 base clipped from V and 7 bases from J, the junction kept 11 bases outside the gene matches. In nucleotides, the CDR3 is TGTGCCAGCAGTTTATCGTCAGCGGGAGTAATAGGGACCCAGTACTTC. This codes for CASSLSSAGVIGTQYF.

The chain couples TRBV10-3 to TRBJ2-5; 9 nucleotides align to TRBD2. Germline CDR1 is ENHRY and CDR2 is SYGVKD. V shed 3 bases, J shed 5 bases, and the junction held 7 bases outside the gene matches. There are 15 residues in the CDR3. CDR3 loop: CAISEGLAISETQYF. The CDR3 DNA reads as TGTGCCATCAGTGAAGGACTAGCGATATCGGAGACCCAGTACTTC.

The V gene is TRBV5-1, the J gene TRBJ2-7; D might be TRBD2 (6 bases). Germline values: CDR1 SGHRS, CDR2 YFSETQ. V dropped 1 base and J dropped 5 bases, with 16 bases sitting between them. CDR3 size: 15 residues. In DNA, the CDR3 is TGCGCCAGCAGCTTGATGAGGGGAGGTTCGGACGAGCAGTACTTC. Protein: CASSLMRGGSDEQYF.

This clonotype was recorded many times. The J gene is TRBJ2-1, the V gene TRBV7-9; 7 bases align to TRBD2. CDR3 length equals 13 residues. Germline V CDR1 and CDR2: SEHNR, FQNEAQ (reference sequence). Germline trimming cut 5 bases from V and 8 bases from J; bases unmatched to any gene: 6. CDR3: CASSHRLAHEQFF. CDR3 nucleotide sequence: TGTGCCAGCAGCCACAGACTAGCACATGAGCAGTTCTTC.

This clonotype was picked up a small number of times. J is TRBJ2-5 and V is TRBV6-5, with 8 bases that match TRBD2. Germline V lookup: CDR1 MNHEY, CDR2 SVGAGI. The CDR3 has 15 residues. The trim removed 2 bases at V and 0 bases at J, leaving 2 bases unmatched. DNA for the CDR3: TGTGCCAGCAGTTACAACGGGAGGGACCAAGAGACCCAGTACTTC. Its protein is CASSYNGRDQETQYF.

This clonotype was seen repeatedly, ten times or more. V is TRBV5-4 and J is TRBJ1-1, with 8 positions matching TRBD1. CDR1 SGHNT and CDR2 YYREEE come from the germline V gene (reference sequence). Trimming removed 7 bases from V and 1 base from J; junction bases left unmatched: 6. CDR3 length: 14 residues. DNA of the CDR3: TGTGCCAGCCAAAGCGGACAGGGGAACACTGAAGCTTTCTTT. Its protein is CASQSGQGNTEAFF.

The chain is built from TRBV12-3 or TRBV12-4 and TRBJ2-1; 7 positions match TRBD2. J gave up 7 bases and V 5 bases, and 14 bases lay outside the gene matches. The CDR3 is 16 residues long. The chain's CDR3 is CASSPLPKTSLNEQFF. CDR3 bases: TGTGCCAGCAGTCCCCTTCCTAAGACTAGCTTAAATGAGCAGTTCTTC.

This clonotype was recorded many times. V gene TRBV7-9 combines with J gene TRBJ2-1, with D maybe TRBD1 (6 bases). The CDR3 has 16 amino acids. CDR1 is SEHNR and CDR2 is FQNEAQ in the germline V gene (reference sequence). V lost 4 bases to trimming and J lost 0 bases, with 13 bases between them. The CDR3 loop reads CASSSGDKFSYNEQFF. Written as DNA, the CDR3 is TGTGCCAGCAGCTCAGGGGACAAATTCTCCTACAATGAGCAGTTCTTC.

This clonotype occurred a few times. The genes are TRBV7-9 and TRBJ2-1; D is possibly TRBD1 or TRBD2 (6 bases each). The germline gives CDR1 SEHNR, CDR2 FQNEAQ (reference sequence). Trimming stripped 5 bases from V and 4 bases from J, with 15 bases between. The CDR3 has 15 amino acids. The DNA of the CDR3 is TGTGCCAGCAGCCCCCCTGAGGGGGGATACAATGAGCAGTTCTTC. Translated: CASSPPEGGYNEQFF.

The chain recombines TRBV5-4 with TRBJ2-2; D not resolved. Germline values: CDR1 SGHNT, CDR2 YYREEE (reference sequence). Trimming removed 9 bases from V and 6 bases from J, with 18 bases in between. The CDR3 extends over 14 amino acids. This CDR3 reads CAMSPGQRPGELFF. The CDR3 coding sequence is TGTGCCATGAGCCCCGGGCAGCGCCCCGGGGAGCTGTTTTTT. Combining the CDR3 with reference TRBV5-4 and TRBJ2-2 gives the whole variable domain ETGVTQSPTHLIKTRGQQVTLRCSSQSGHNTVSWYQQALGQGPQFIFQYYREEENGRGNFPPRFSGLQFPNYSSELNVNALELDDSALYLCAMSPGQRPGELFFGEGSRLTVL.

This sequence joins TRBV5-1 and TRBJ2-1, with no clear D. Per the germline V gene, CDR1 is SGHRS and CDR2 is YFSETQ. Trimming cost V 4 bases and J 0 bases, with 11 bases left between them. The CDR3 has 15 residues. CDR3 DNA sequence: TGCGCCAGCAGCCTCGATGGCGACTCCTACAATGAGCAGTTCTTC. Encoded protein: CASSLDGDSYNEQFF.

The sample holds many counts of this clonotype. The gene calls are TRBV25-1 and TRBJ1-5, with D tentatively TRBD1 (5 bases). Germline lookup yields CDR1 MGHDK and CDR2 SYGVNS. This CDR3 has 14 residues. Between the trimmed V and J ends, which lost 6 bases and 3 bases, there was a span of 12 bases. For the CDR3, the DNA is TGTGCCAGCAGCCAGGCAGGGCTCAATCAGCCCCAGCATTTT. This gives the protein CASSQAGLNQPQHF.

This rearrangement joins TRBV6-5 to TRBJ1-1, with D possibly matching TRBD1 (5 bases). The CDR3 is 13 amino acids. Germline lookup yields CDR1 MNHEY and CDR2 SVGAGI. V was trimmed by 2 bases and J by 8 bases, leaving 12 bases between them. For the CDR3, the DNA is TGTGCCAGCAGTTACGCGGGGGGGGAAGAAGCTTTCTTT. It specifies CASSYAGGEEAFF.

A word on this clonotype: A much more abundant neighbour one base away suggests this may be a read error. The rearrangement uses TRBV28 and TRBJ2-7; weak D call: TRBD1 (6 bases). Germline assignment: CDR1 MDHEN and CDR2 SYDVKM. The CDR3 totals 13 residues. Trimming removed 8 bases at V and 4 bases at J, with 15 bases between. The CDR3 spells CASLQGLGYEQYF. The CDR3 DNA sequence: TGTGCCAGCCTTCAGGGGCTAGGATACGAGCAGTACTTC.

This clonotype came up many times. The chain's CDR3 is CASSFSGEQYF. The CDR3 DNA is TGTGCCAGCAGTTTCTCCGGGGAGCAGTACTTC. The genes are TRBV25-1 and TRBJ2-7; unclear D gene. The germline gives CDR1 MGHDK, CDR2 SYGVNS. V lost 5 bases and J 7 bases, leaving 9 bases between the germline ends. The CDR3 totals 11 residues.

V gene TRBV20-1 combines with J gene TRBJ2-1; 9 nucleotides agree with TRBD1. The V and J ends lost 4 bases and 6 bases, in that order; junction bases with no gene match: 7. This CDR3 is 14 amino acids long. Germline CDR1 reads DFQATT; CDR2 reads SNEGSKA (reference sequence). The DNA of the CDR3 is TGCAGTGCTAACCGGGGACAGGGTTTCAATGAGCAGTTCTTC. Protein: CSANRGQGFNEQFF.